The present T cell receptor (beta chain) was sequenced within a study of T cells after yellow fever vaccination. In TCRdb, the 5' RACE reads were re-called with MiXCR into one record per CDR3 protein. The table includes around 320,000 distinct CDR3 sequences, about 10% detected once. This CDR3 spans 12 amino acids. V lost 8 bases to trimming and J lost 8 bases, with 10 bases between them. CDR1 LNHDA and CDR2 SQIVND come from the germline V gene (reference sequence). Study-wide results and caveats: There was a possibility that FACS-sorted repertoires contained abundant clonotypes contaminating from the bulk population.

This clonotype was found a few times. Its antigen is still unknown. The chain has TRBV19 and TRBJ1-6; D uncertain. The material sequenced was CD4+ T cells sorted from PBMCs, taken 45 days after the yellow fever booster vaccination. The TCR originated in a man aged 18 to 35 who received the YFV17D yellow fever vaccine. The CDR3 protein is CASRQSDSPLHF. The CDR3 region has the DNA TGTGCCAGTCGGCAGTCAGATTCACCCCTCCACTTT.